This T cell receptor beta chain comes out of a study of the immune and genomic landscape of osteosarcoma (TCRdb year 2020). Notes on the research overall: The overall cohort was composed of 40 to 55 pediatric and adult patients with high-grade osteosarcoma, and a median age at diagnosis of about 29 years (range 5-81) was recorded. Poor-risk disease was overrepresented in the cohort, as 73% of patients had an unfavorable pathologic response to standard therapy and 67% had died. TCR sequencing results were integrated with transcriptome, protein array and immunostaining data to characterize the osteosarcoma immunogenomic landscape. The goal of the study was to explain why immune checkpoint inhibitors have shown limited clinical activity in osteosarcoma. In the overall cohort, over 50% of patients were male, and localized disease at diagnosis was presented by about four fifths of patients. To define immunogenic potential, the study profiled osteosarcoma specimens using whole genome, RNA and T-cell receptor sequencing, along with immunohistochemistry and reverse phase protein arrays. A couple of samples from the same tumor site were contributed by each of three patients. Overall study results and their limits: Although TCR productive clonality was higher in the immune-hot C3 cluster than in the cold C1 cluster, TCR productive clonality was still low overall. No statistical method determined sample size because osteosarcoma is rare and all possible samples were collected. Productive TCR clonality was found to be low overall, with an average of 0.09 and a maximum of 0.3, which suggested limited T-cell clonal expansion. Alongside the frozen tumor specimens, matched blood was collected from only a couple of patients. Clonality benchmarks were derived from external normal skin and healthy peripheral blood data rather than from matched normal tissue. In five cases, the repertoire was dominated by a single hyperexpanded clone, and fewer than 100 T-cell clonotypes were detected in all five cases.

As to this clone: Which antigen it targets is not known. Base qualities are missing; no much larger clone stands one base away.

The tumors sampled were post-treatment primary, local recurrence and metastasis specimens taken from patients with a poor prognosis. TCR beta chain CDR3 regions were immunosequenced with the ImmunoSEQ Assay (Adaptive Biotechnologies). On the study's bioinformatics: TCRB rearrangements, read counts, read proportions and gene usage were exported through the ImmunoSEQ Analyzer platform. T-cell clonality was calculated on productive rearrangements as 1 minus Pielou's evenness. In the clonal space homeostasis analysis, clonotypes were grouped as rare, small, medium, large or hyperexpanded (0.01 to 1 of the repertoire). TCR productive clonality was compared across immune clusters C1, C2 and C3 using the Wilcoxon rank sum test. The source is immuneACCESS, and TCRdb retained only in-frame sequences with V and J called. Part of the clones is not carried over; for the studies checked, unresolved V genes explain less than half of this, and the remainder is unexplained. V and J calls and clone size are as listed in that table; D and trimming were resolved from the DNA. Present in this sample are several thousand clones, roughly 70% of which were seen just once. The top ten clones comprise roughly 16% of the sample.

From the cysteine through the phenylalanine, the CDR3 covers 12 amino acids. This entry keeps only the CDR3 DNA: 36 bases, framed from base 1. CDR1 is given as MNHNS and CDR2 as SASEGT, both from the germline V gene. V and J lose 6 bases and 13 bases, and a span of 16 bases separates them. This chain joins TRBV6-1 to TRBJ2-4; the D gene could be either TRBD1 or TRBD2, each agreeing at 5 bases. The clonotype comes from a human donor with osteosarcoma. Sequencing was done on a sample of osteosarcoma tumor tissue from the femur. The nucleotides are TGTGCCAGCAGCTTCGATCCGGGACGACAGTACTTC. Translated, this gives CASSFDPGRQYF.